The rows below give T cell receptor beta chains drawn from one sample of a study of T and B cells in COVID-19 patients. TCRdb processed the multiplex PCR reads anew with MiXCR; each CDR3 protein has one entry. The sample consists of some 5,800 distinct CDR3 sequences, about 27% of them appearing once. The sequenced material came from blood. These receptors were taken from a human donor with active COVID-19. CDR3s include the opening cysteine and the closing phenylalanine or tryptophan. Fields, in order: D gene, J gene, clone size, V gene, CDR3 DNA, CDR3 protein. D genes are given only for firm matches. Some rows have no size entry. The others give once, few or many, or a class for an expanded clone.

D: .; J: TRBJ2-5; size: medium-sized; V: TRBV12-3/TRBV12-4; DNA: TGTGCCAGCAGCCAGATACGGGAGACCCAGTACTTC; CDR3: CASSQIRETQYF
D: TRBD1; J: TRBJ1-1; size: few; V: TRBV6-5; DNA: TGTGCCAGCAGTATGGGACAGACGGGCGCAGAGGCTTTCTTT; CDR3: CASSMGQTGAEAFF
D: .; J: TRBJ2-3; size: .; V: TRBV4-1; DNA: TGCGCCAGCAGCCCCCAGAATTATTTTATGAGCACAGATACGCAGTATTTT; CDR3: CASSPQNYFMSTDTQYF
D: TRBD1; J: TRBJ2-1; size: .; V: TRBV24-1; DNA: TGTGCCACCAGTGATTCCCACGGCAGGGGGTACCATGAGCAGTTCTTC; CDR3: CATSDSHGRGYHEQFF
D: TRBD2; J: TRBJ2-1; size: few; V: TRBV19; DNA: TGTGCCAGTACTCCCACTAACCTAGCGGGGACCTACAATGAGCAGTTCTTC; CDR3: CASTPTNLAGTYNEQFF
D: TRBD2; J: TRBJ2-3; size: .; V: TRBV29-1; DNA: TGCAGCGTTGGAGGAGGATGGACGGGGAGGGGTACGCAGTATTTT; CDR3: CSVGGGWTGRGTQYF
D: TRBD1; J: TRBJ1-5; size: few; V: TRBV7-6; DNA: TGTGCCAGCAGCTTATTTCCGGACTTAGGACAGGGCAACAATCAGCCCCAGCATTTT; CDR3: CASSLFPDLGQGNNQPQHF
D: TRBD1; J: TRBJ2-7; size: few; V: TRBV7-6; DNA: TGTGCCAGCAGCTTAGTACAGGGGAGCTACGAGCAGTACTTC; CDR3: CASSLVQGSYEQYF
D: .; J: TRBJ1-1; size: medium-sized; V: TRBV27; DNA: TGTGCCAGCAGTTTTAGGGGACTGATGAACACTGAAGCTTTCTTT; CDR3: CASSFRGLMNTEAFF
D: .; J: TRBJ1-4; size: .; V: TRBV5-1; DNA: TGCGCCAGCTCCAGGGAGGGGCATCATGAAAAACTGTTTTTT; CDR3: CASSREGHHEKLFF
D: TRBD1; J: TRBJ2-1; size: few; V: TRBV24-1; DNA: TGTGCCACGGTCGGGCCGGGACAGGGCGAATACTACAATGAGCAGTTCTTC; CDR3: CATVGPGQGEYYNEQFF
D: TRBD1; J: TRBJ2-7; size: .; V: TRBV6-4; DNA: TGTGCCAGCAGTGCCGGGACAGGGTCCTACGAGCAGTACTTC; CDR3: CASSAGTGSYEQYF
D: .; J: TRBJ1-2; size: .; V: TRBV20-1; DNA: TGCAGTGCTAGAGACACGACAGAGCATGGCTACACCTTC; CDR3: CSARDTTEHGYTF
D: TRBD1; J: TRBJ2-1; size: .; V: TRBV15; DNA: TGTGCCACCAGCTCACCGGGACAGGGCAATGAGCAGTTCTTC; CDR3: CATSSPGQGNEQFF
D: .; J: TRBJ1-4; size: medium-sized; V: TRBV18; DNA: TGTGCCAGCTCCCCAAGGGTTAATGAAAAACTGTTTTTT; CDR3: CASSPRVNEKLFF
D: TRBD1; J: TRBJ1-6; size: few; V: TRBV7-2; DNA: TGTGCCAGCACCCGACAGGGGAATACTTCACCCCTCCACTTT; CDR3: CASTRQGNTSPLHF
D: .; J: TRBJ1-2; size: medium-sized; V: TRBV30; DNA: TGTGCCTGGAGGTTGGTGGGGGTCCATGGCTACACCTTC; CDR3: CAWRLVGVHGYTF
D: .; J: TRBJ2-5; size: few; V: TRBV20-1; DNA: TGCAGTGCTTGCAACGGGGACTGCCAAGAGACCCAGTACTTC; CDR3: CSACNGDCQETQYF
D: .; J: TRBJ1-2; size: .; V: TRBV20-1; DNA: TGCAGTGCTAGAAACAGGGCTTTTAACTATGGCTACACCTTC; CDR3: CSARNRAFNYGYTF
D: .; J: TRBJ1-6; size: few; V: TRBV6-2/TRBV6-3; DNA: TGTGCCAGCAGATCCCCCAATCGCAGTTCACCCCTCCACTTT; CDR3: CASRSPNRSSPLHF
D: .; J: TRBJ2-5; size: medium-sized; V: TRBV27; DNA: TGTGCCAGCAGTTTGAGACTAGGAAAGGAGACCCAGTACTTC; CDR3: CASSLRLGKETQYF
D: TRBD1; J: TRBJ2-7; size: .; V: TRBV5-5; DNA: TGTGCCAGCAGATCGACCGGGGGACAGGCCTACGAGCAGTACTTC; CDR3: CASRSTGGQAYEQYF
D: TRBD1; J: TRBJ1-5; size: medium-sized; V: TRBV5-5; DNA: TGTGCCAGCAGCTTGGTAGGGGGCAGTACTCAGCCCCAGCATTTT; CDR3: CASSLVGGSTQPQHF
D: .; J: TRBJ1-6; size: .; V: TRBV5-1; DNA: TGCGCCAGCAGCTTGGAGACGGAGTCACCCCTCCACTTT; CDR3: CASSLETESPLHF
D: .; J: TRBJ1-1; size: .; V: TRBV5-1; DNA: TGCGCCAGCAGCTTGCGGGGAATGAACACTGAAGCTTTCTTT; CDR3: CASSLRGMNTEAFF
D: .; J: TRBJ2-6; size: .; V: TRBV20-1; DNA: TGCAGTGCTGTTCCAGGGTCCGGGGCCAACGTCCTGACTTTC; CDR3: CSAVPGSGANVLTF
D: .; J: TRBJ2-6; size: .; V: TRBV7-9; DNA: TGTGCCAGCAGCTTGAGAGCCACTGGGGCCAACGTCCTGACTTTC; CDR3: CASSLRATGANVLTF
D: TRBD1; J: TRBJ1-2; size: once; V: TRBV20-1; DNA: TGCAGTGCTAGCGACAGGGTTAGGGGGTTGTCCCCCTTC; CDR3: CSASDRVRGLSPF
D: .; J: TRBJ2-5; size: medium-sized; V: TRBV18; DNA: TGTGCCAGCTCACCAGGGACAAAGGAGACCCAGTACTTC; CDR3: CASSPGTKETQYF
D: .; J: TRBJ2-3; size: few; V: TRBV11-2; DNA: TGTGCCGCCGGGACTGCTAGCACAGATACGCAGTATTTT; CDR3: CAAGTASTDTQYF
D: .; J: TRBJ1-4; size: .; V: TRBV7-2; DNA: TGTGCCAGCAGCCGGACAGTAAATGAAAAACTGTTTTTT; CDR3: CASSRTVNEKLFF
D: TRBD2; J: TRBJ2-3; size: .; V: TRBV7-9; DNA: TGTGCCAGCAGCCCTACCGGGACTAGCGGCACAGATACGCAGTATTTT; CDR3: CASSPTGTSGTDTQYF
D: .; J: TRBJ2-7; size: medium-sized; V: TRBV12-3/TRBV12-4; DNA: TGTGCCAGCAGTTCCCACGACAGCTCCTACGAGCAGTACTTC; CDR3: CASSSHDSSYEQYF
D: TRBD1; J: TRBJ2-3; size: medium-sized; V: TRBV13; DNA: TGTGCCAGCAGCTCAAGGTTAGGACAGGGTGTCCTAGATACGCAGTATTTT; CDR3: CASSSRLGQGVLDTQYF
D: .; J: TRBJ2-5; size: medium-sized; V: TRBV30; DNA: TGTGCCTGGGGTCCAGGGACGGAGACCCAGTACTTC; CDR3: CAWGPGTETQYF
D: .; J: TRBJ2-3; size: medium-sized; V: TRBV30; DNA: TGTGCCTGGAGTGGAGGGACGGCCGTGTCAGATACGCAGTATTTT; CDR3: CAWSGGTAVSDTQYF
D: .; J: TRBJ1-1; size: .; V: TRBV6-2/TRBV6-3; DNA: TGTGCCAGCAGTCCACGACAGGTCGAAGCTTTCTTT; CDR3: CASSPRQVEAFF
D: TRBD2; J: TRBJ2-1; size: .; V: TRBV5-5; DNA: TGCGCCAGTGTTAGCGGGGGGGACTACAATGAGCAGTTCTTC; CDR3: CASVSGGDYNEQFF
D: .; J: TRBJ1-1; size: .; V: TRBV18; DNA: TGTGCCAGCTCACCAAGGATGAACACTGAAGCTTTCTTT; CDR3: CASSPRMNTEAFF
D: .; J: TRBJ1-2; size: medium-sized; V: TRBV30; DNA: TGTGCCTGGAGTCCTCAGGGTGGCTACACCTTC; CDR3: CAWSPQGGYTF
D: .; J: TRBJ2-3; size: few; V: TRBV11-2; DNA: TGTGCCAGCAGCTTCCTGGGGTTAATCGCAGATACGCAGTATTTT; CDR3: CASSFLGLIADTQYF
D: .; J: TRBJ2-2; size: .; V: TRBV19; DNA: TGTGCCAGTAGTATAGATAGTCTAGGGGCTACCTGGGACCTGTTTTTT; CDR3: CASSIDSLGATWDLFF
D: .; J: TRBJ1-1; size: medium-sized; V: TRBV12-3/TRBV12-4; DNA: TGTGCCAGCAGTCAACGGACGAACACTGAAGCTTTCTTT; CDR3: CASSQRTNTEAFF
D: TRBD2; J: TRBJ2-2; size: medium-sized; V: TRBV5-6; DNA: TGTGCCAGCAGCTTGCATAGCGGGGGGGCCACCGGGGAGCTGTTTTTT; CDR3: CASSLHSGGATGELFF
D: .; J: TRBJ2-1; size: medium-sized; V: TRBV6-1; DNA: TGTGCCAGCAGTGAAATTGGGGGCTTAATCTACAATGAGCAGTTCTTC; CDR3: CASSEIGGLIYNEQFF
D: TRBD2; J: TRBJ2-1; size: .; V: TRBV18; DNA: TGTGCCAGCTCACCTTATAGCGGGGGCAATTACAATGAGCAGTTCTTC; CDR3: CASSPYSGGNYNEQFF
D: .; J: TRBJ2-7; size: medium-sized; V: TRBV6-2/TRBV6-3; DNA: TGTGCCAGCAGGCGAGGACAGTACGAGCAGTACTTC; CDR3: CASRRGQYEQYF
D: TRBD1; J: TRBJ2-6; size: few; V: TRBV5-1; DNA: TGCGCCAGCAGCTATGGGACAGGGGGGAGCTCTGGGGCCAACGTCCTGACTTTC; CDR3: CASSYGTGGSSGANVLTF
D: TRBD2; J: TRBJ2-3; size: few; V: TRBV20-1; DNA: TGCAGTGCTCACCCCCGCCTAGCGGAAACTAGCACAGATACGCAGTATTTT; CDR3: CSAHPRLAETSTDTQYF
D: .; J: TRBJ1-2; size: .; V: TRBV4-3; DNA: TGCGCCAGCAGCCAAGACGGGCATGGCTACACCTTC; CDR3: CASSQDGHGYTF
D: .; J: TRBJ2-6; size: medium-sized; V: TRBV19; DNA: TGTGCCAGTAGTATAAGGGTTATCTCTGGGGCCAACGTCCTGACTTTC; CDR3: CASSIRVISGANVLTF
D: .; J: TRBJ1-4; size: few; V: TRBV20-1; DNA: TGCAGTGCTAGTGAGGGAGATAATGAAAAACTGTTTTTT; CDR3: CSASEGDNEKLFF
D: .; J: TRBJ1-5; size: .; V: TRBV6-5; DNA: TGTGCCAGCCGAGAGGGGGGAAGTATTCAGCCCCAGCATTTT; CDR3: CASREGGSIQPQHF
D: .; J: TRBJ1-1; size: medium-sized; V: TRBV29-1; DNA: TGCAGCGTTGGCCCGGGACAAAAAGCTTTCTTT; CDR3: CSVGPGQKAFF
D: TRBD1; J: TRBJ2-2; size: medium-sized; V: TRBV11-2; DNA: TGTGCCAGCAGCCTGCAGGGGGCGAACACCGGGGAGCTGTTTTTT; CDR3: CASSLQGANTGELFF
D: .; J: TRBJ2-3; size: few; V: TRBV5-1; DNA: TGCGCCAGCAGCTTGTGGCAGGGGACGAGTGCAGATACGCAGTATTTT; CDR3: CASSLWQGTSADTQYF
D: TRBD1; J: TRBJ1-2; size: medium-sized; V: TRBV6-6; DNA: TGTGCCAGCAGACAACAGGGGAACTATGGCTACACCTTC; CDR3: CASRQQGNYGYTF